The present TCR beta chain was sequenced within a study of blood T cells in healthy people across ages. This clonotype was observed a single time. Its antigen is still unknown. Primed by a sample-barcoded 5' primer and a J-beta primer mix, a second PCR proceeded for 7 to 11 cycles. CDR3-containing paired-end reads numbering at least 2.5 million came from each sample. TCRdb itself ran the 5' RACE reads through MiXCR, one entry per CDR3 protein. Of about 780,000 distinct CDR3 sequences in the sample, about 62% were seen once. General study points: Estimates of total diversity, which came from one million sequenced T cells, were considered to be underestimates.

From germline, CDR1 is KGHSH and CDR2 LQKENI. The CDR3 is 16 amino acids. V lost 0 bases, J lost 7 bases, and 8 bases stayed unmatched. The sequenced sample consisted of blood. The sequence derives from a man aged 30 to 39 in good health. The J gene is TRBJ1-5, the V gene TRBV18, with 8 positions matching TRBD1. The CDR3 nucleotides are TGTGCCAGCTCACCACCGGGTAACAGGGGGAAACAGCCCCAGCATTTT. As protein: CASSPPGNRGKQPQHF. The whole variable domain, filled in from reference TRBV18 and TRBJ1-5, reads NAGVMQNPRHLVRRRGQEARLRCSPMKGHSHVYWYRQLPEEGLKFMVYLQKENIIDESGMPKERFSAEFPKEGPSILRIQQVVRGDSAAYFCASSPPGNRGKQPQHFGDGTRLSIL.